One and the same sample provided the 17 T cell receptor beta chains below, sequenced in a study of T cell repertoires in cytomegalovirus infection. TCRdb passed the reads through MiXCR, listing each CDR3 protein once. In the table there are about 360,000 distinct CDR3 sequences, 15% to 20% of which are singletons. Sequencing was carried out using PBMCs. The receptors come from a human donor in good health (CMV status not recorded). Some clones in this sample may be carry-over from other donors' samples.

In the case of this clonotype: A much bigger clone sits one base away, suggesting this may be a read error. The CDR3 protein is CASSLPINSGGDLTETQYF. The CDR3 DNA reads as TGTGCCAGCAGCTTACCTATCAATAGCGGGGGGGACCTCACAGAGACGCAGTATTTT. This chain uses TRBV7-6 with TRBJ2-3, with 11 bases identical to TRBD2. Germline V gene lookup returns CDR1 SGHVS and CDR2 FNYEAQ. The CDR3 extends over 19 amino acids. The whole variable domain, remainder taken from reference TRBV7-6 and TRBJ2-3, is GAGVSQSPRYKVTKRGQDVALRCDPISGHVSLYWYRQALGQGPEFLTYFNYEAQQDKSGLPNDRFSAERPEGSISTLTIQRTEQRDSAMYRCASSLPINSGGDLTETQYFGPGTRLTVL.

On this clonotype itself: This may be a read error, as it is one base from a much larger clone. V and J are TRBV10-2 and TRBJ1-2; the D is unclear. Per germline, CDR1 WSHSY and CDR2 SAAADI. The V and J ends lost 10 bases and 0 bases respectively, with 18 bases between them. The CDR3 extends over 15 amino acids. The CDR3 protein is CATQGSSEANYGYTF. The CDR3 bases are TGCGCCACCCAAGGTTCCAGTGAAGCTAACTATGGCTACACCTTC.

V and J are TRBV7-9 and TRBJ2-7, with 10 bases fitting TRBD1. The germline V gene has CDR1 SEHNR and CDR2 FQNEAQ (reference sequence). Trimming took 4 bases from V and 3 from J; bases not matched to a gene: 9. This CDR3 spans 16 amino acids. The CDR3 coding sequence is TGTGCCAGCAGCTCTCCCGGGACAGGGGTTTACTACGAGCAGTACTTC. It translates to CASSSPGTGVYYEQYF.

This rearrangement joins TRBV2 to TRBJ1-6; 8 bases line up with TRBD1. The CDR3 has 14 residues. V lost 6 bases, J lost 5 bases, and 3 bases stayed unmatched. Germline loops: CDR1 SNHLY, CDR2 FYNNEI. CDR3 bases: TGTGCCAGCAGGCGACAGGGGAATAATTCACCCCTCCACTTT. Protein: CASRRQGNNSPLHF.

This clonotype was recorded many times. V is TRBV6-2 or TRBV6-3 and J is TRBJ2-7; D might be TRBD1 or TRBD2, each matching 5 bases. Per the germline V gene, CDR1 is MNHEY and CDR2 is SVGEGT. The germline V and J ends were trimmed by 7 bases and 1 base, with 14 bases remaining between them. The CDR3 has 14 amino acids. In nucleotides, the CDR3 is TGTGCCAGCAACCAAAGGGGACGGTCCTACGAGCAGTACTTC. Encoded protein: CASNQRGRSYEQYF.

There are a few counts of this clonotype. The V gene is TRBV5-4, the J gene TRBJ2-5, with 12 bases fitting TRBD2. The CDR3 contains 16 residues. CDR1 and CDR2 from the germline V gene are SGHNT and YYREEE (reference sequence). V lost 4 bases, J lost 5 bases, and 9 bases stayed unmatched. The CDR3 region is CASSGGLAGLRETQYF. The CDR3 nucleotides are TGTGCCAGCAGCGGTGGACTAGCGGGGTTAAGGGAGACCCAGTACTTC. Supplemented by reference TRBV5-4 and TRBJ2-5, the full variable domain reads ETGVTQSPTHLIKTRGQQVTLRCSSQSGHNTVSWYQQALGQGPQFIFQYYREEENGRGNFPPRFSGLQFPNYSSELNVNALELDDSALYLCASSGGLAGLRETQYFGPGTRLLVL.

The chain uses TRBV6-6 and TRBJ2-7; 9 bases are a match to TRBD2. Trimming at V came to 6 bases and at J to 2 bases, leaving 8 bases not matched to a gene. Germline loops: CDR1 MNHNY, CDR2 SVGAGI (reference sequence). The CDR3 loop spans 15 amino acids. The CDR3 sequence: CASRNLAGPTYEQYF. The CDR3 DNA reads as TGTGCCAGCAGAAATCTAGCGGGGCCGACCTACGAGCAGTACTTC.

This chain connects TRBV5-4 to TRBJ1-2; D ambiguous. The length of the CDR3 is 12 residues. Per the germline V gene, CDR1 is SGHNT and CDR2 is YYREEE (reference sequence). V lost 1 base, J lost 9 bases, and 10 bases lay in between. The CDR3: CASSLLGISYTF. CDR3 nucleotides: TGTGCCAGCAGCTTGTTGGGGATAAGCTACACCTTC.

This clonotype was counted a few times. The CDR3 bases are TGTGCCAGCAGCCCGCAGGGGGGTTACCGGTTCTTC. This sequence encodes CASSPQGGYRFF. The rearrangement links TRBV5-6 to TRBJ2-1; a possible D gene is TRBD1 (7 bases). This CDR3 is 12 amino acids long. Germline V gives CDR1 SGHDT, CDR2 YYEEEE. Deletions cut 4 bases from V and 15 bases from J, with 17 bases between.

V and J are TRBV2 and TRBJ2-2, with TRBD2 matching over 7 bases. V dropped 6 bases and J dropped 4; count of bases not matched to a gene: 5. CDR3 length: 14 amino acids. The germline V gene encodes CDR1 SNHLY and CDR2 FYNNEI. The CDR3 loop is CASRGGGSTGELFF. In DNA, the CDR3 is TGTGCCAGCAGGGGCGGGGGAAGCACCGGGGAGCTGTTTTTT.

The CDR3: CAIGTENTEAFF. Here the CDR3 DNA reads TGTGCCATCGGGACAGAGAACACTGAAGCTTTCTTT. This chain connects TRBV10-3 to TRBJ1-1; 7 nucleotides match TRBD1. CDR1 is ENHRY, CDR2 SYGVKD, per germline. This CDR3 region has 12 residues. V lost 8 bases, J lost 1 base, and 1 base stayed unmatched.

This clonotype was seen ten or more times. The chain joins TRBV10-3 to TRBJ2-1; D remains unclear. The V and J ends lost 9 bases and 8 bases respectively, with 11 bases between them. This CDR3 is 11 amino acids long. CDR1 and CDR2 from the germline V gene are ENHRY and SYGVKD. The DNA for the CDR3 is TGTGCCATTAGTCTTAAGGATGAGCAGTTCTTC. It codes for CAISLKDEQFF.

This clonotype has at least ten counts. V and J are TRBV7-8 and TRBJ2-1; no clear D. V lost 4 bases and J 8 bases, leaving 9 bases between the germline ends. CDR1 is SGHVS, CDR2 FQNEAQ, per germline. The CDR3 loop spans 12 amino acids. As DNA, the CDR3 is TGTGCCAGCAGCTCCCCGAGAGATGAGCAGTTCTTC. Protein: CASSSPRDEQFF.

This chain links TRBV3-1 with TRBJ2-7; D possibly corresponds to TRBD2 (6 bases). The germline V and J ends were trimmed by 3 bases and 7 bases, with 10 bases remaining between them. CDR3 length: 12 amino acids. Germline-derived CDR1 and CDR2 are LGHDT and YNNKEL (reference sequence). This CDR3 is CASSHKGREQYF. The CDR3 bases are TGTGCCAGCAGCCACAAGGGGAGGGAGCAGTACTTC.

The chain combines TRBV10-3 with TRBJ1-3; D gene ambiguous. The CDR3 spans 13 residues. Germline V gene sequence: CDR1 ENHRY, CDR2 SYGVKD. V shed 6 bases and J shed 0 bases, with 6 bases lying between them. CDR3 sequence reads: CAIREVSGNTIYF. The CDR3 DNA reads as TGTGCCATCAGAGAGGTCTCTGGAAACACCATATATTTT.

This clonotype came up a few times. This chain joins TRBV12-3 or TRBV12-4 and TRBJ1-5; tentative D call: TRBD1 (5 bases). The CDR3 consists of 14 residues. The germline V and J ends were trimmed by 8 bases and 9 bases, with 20 bases remaining between them. CDR3 DNA sequence: TGTGCCAGCGCCCGCCGGGGGGGGAAGGGGCCCCAGCATTTT. Protein: CASARRGGKGPQHF.

V is TRBV12-3 or TRBV12-4 and J is TRBJ2-7; 7 bases map to TRBD1. J lost 5 bases, V lost 7 bases, and 8 bases had no gene match. The CDR3 consists of 13 residues. The CDR3 spells CASKETGIDEQYF. DNA of the CDR3: TGTGCCAGCAAAGAGACAGGGATCGACGAGCAGTACTTC.